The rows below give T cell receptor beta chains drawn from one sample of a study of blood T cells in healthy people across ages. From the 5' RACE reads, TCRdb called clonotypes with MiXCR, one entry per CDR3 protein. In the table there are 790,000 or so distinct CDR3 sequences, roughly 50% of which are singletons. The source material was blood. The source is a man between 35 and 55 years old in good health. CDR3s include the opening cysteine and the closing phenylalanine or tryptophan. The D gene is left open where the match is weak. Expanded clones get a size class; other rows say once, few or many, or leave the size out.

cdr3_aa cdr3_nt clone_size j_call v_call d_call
CATSRPAGVEQFF TGTGCCACCAGCAGACCTGCGGGGGTTGAGCAGTTCTTC . TRBJ2-1 TRBV15 TRBD2
CASSHYRDRAYEQYF TGTGCCAGCTCACACTACCGGGACAGGGCCTACGAGCAGTACTTC . TRBJ2-7 TRBV18 TRBD1
CASSLVPGQGYTF TGTGCCAGCAGTTTAGTACCGGGACAAGGCTACACCTTC few TRBJ1-2 TRBV12-3/TRBV12-4 .
CASSVGQQEYYEQYF TGTGCCAGCAGTGTGGGACAACAAGAATACTACGAGCAGTACTTC . TRBJ2-7 TRBV9 .
CASSQQITEAFF TGCGCCAGCAGTCAACAGATCACTGAAGCTTTCTTT . TRBJ1-1 TRBV10-2 .
CASSLDTKGAHEQYF TGTGCCAGCAGCTTAGATACTAAAGGGGCGCACGAGCAGTACTTC few TRBJ2-7 TRBV7-9 .
CASSLPWTSGYRDTQYF TGTGCCAGCAGTTTACCCTGGACTAGCGGGTATAGGGATACGCAGTATTTT . TRBJ2-3 TRBV28 TRBD2
CASSPEFGTHYTF TGTGCCAGCAGTCCGGAATTCGGGACTCACTACACCTTC few TRBJ1-2 TRBV28 .
CASSDTGTGFSGANVLTF TGTGCCAGCAGTGATACCGGGACGGGATTCTCTGGGGCCAACGTCCTGACTTTC . TRBJ2-6 TRBV5-4 .
CSVGMRRGPSYGYTF TGCAGCGTTGGGATGCGCAGGGGGCCCAGCTATGGCTACACCTTC few TRBJ1-2 TRBV29-1 TRBD1
CAGSTSGGSEQYF TGTGCCGGCTCGACTAGCGGGGGGAGTGAGCAGTACTTC . TRBJ2-7 TRBV2 TRBD2
CASSSRTGTTQETQYF TGCGCCAGCAGCTCACGAACTGGAACCACCCAAGAGACCCAGTACTTC . TRBJ2-5 TRBV5-1 .
CASSSQGEQYF TGCGCCAGCAGCTCCCAGGGCGAGCAGTACTTC few TRBJ2-7 TRBV5-1 .
CASSWTLSKAKNIQYF TGTGCCAGTAGCTGGACCCTTTCTAAAGCCAAAAACATTCAGTACTTC . TRBJ2-4 TRBV7-2 .
CASTAIAFTGELFF TGTGCCAGCACGGCCATAGCGTTCACCGGGGAGCTGTTTTTT . TRBJ2-2 TRBV12-3/TRBV12-4 .
CASSFIAGQETQYF TGTGCCAGCAGCTTTATAGCGGGACAAGAGACCCAGTACTTC . TRBJ2-5 TRBV6-2/TRBV6-3 TRBD2
CASSYRISGANVLTF TGTGCCAGCAGCTACAGGATTTCTGGGGCCAACGTCCTGACTTTC many TRBJ2-6 TRBV28 .
CASSGTIAKNIQYF TGTGCCAGCAGTGGGACGATAGCCAAAAACATTCAGTACTTC few TRBJ2-4 TRBV25-1 .
CASSSDTEETQYF TGTGCCAGCAGCTCCGACACCGAAGAGACCCAGTACTTC . TRBJ2-5 TRBV7-6 .
CASSTITLRPQHF TGTGCCAGCAGTACGATAACACTACGGCCCCAGCATTTT few TRBJ1-5 TRBV6-2/TRBV6-3 .
CASSETGQADTQYF TGTGCCAGCAGTGAAACGGGGCAGGCAGATACGCAGTATTTT . TRBJ2-3 TRBV6-4 .
CASRTGTGLETQYF TGTGCCAGCAGAACCGGGACAGGGTTAGAGACCCAGTACTTC few TRBJ2-5 TRBV2 TRBD1
CASSPRTSGRPSFETQYF TGTGCCAGCAGCCCTCGGACTAGCGGGAGGCCGAGTTTCGAGACCCAGTACTTC . TRBJ2-5 TRBV7-2 TRBD2
CATSDLMGQGEETQYF TGTGCCACCAGTGATTTGATGGGGCAGGGGGAAGAGACCCAGTACTTC . TRBJ2-5 TRBV24-1 TRBD1
CASSYQPSSGANVLTF TGTGCCAGCAGTTACCAACCGAGCTCTGGGGCCAACGTCCTGACTTTC . TRBJ2-6 TRBV6-5 .
CASSLAIGQGRSYEQYF TGTGCCAGCAGCTTAGCCATTGGACAGGGAAGATCCTACGAGCAGTACTTC few TRBJ2-7 TRBV7-2 TRBD1
CASSQDLSRTNVLTF TGTGCCAGCAGCCAAGACCTTTCTCGGACCAACGTCCTGACTTTC few TRBJ2-6 TRBV4-2 .
CASSSGTHQETQYF TGCGCCAGCAGCTCCGGGACACACCAAGAGACCCAGTACTTC many TRBJ2-5 TRBV5-1 .
CASSQELMEDTQYF TGTGCCAGCAGCCAAGAATTAATGGAAGATACGCAGTATTTT few TRBJ2-3 TRBV4-2 .
CSGTTGMGNIQYF TGCAGCGGGACGACAGGGATGGGTAACATTCAGTACTTC . TRBJ2-4 TRBV29-1 TRBD1
CASSVFYGYTF TGTGCCAGCAGTGTATTCTATGGCTACACCTTC few TRBJ1-2 TRBV25-1 .
CASSLHDRRRGEQYF TGTGCCAGCAGCTTACACGACAGGCGCCGCGGCGAGCAGTACTTC . TRBJ2-7 TRBV7-8 .
CASSLEQTTSGANVLTF TGCGCCAGCAGCTTAGAGCAGACGACCTCTGGGGCCAACGTCCTGACTTTC . TRBJ2-6 TRBV5-1 .
CASSLDGGRAREQYF TGTGCCAGCAGCTTAGACGGTGGGAGGGCGAGGGAGCAGTACTTC . TRBJ2-7 TRBV7-2 TRBD2
CASSPSGQGNQPQHF TGCGCCAGCAGCCCCAGCGGACAGGGCAATCAGCCCCAGCATTTT few TRBJ1-5 TRBV5-1 TRBD1
CASSLVDYQETQYF TGTGCCAGCAGCTTAGTCGACTACCAAGAGACCCAGTACTTC few TRBJ2-5 TRBV7-6 .
CASGSGGAAHYGYTF TGTGCCAGCGGCAGCGGGGGCGCCGCCCACTATGGCTACACCTTC few TRBJ1-2 TRBV13 .
CASSSLTSGGDTQYF TGTGCCAGCAGTTCCCTGACTAGCGGGGGGGATACGCAGTATTTT . TRBJ2-3 TRBV6-5 TRBD2
CASSQYSGSTDTQYF TGTGCCAGCAGCCAATACTCCGGTAGCACAGATACGCAGTATTTT few TRBJ2-3 TRBV7-2 .
CASSLTGLATEAFF TGTGCCAGCAGCTTAACAGGGCTGGCCACTGAAGCTTTCTTT . TRBJ1-1 TRBV7-3 .
CASGLNSFSGETQYF TGTGCCAGCGGCTTAAATTCCTTTAGCGGAGAGACCCAGTACTTC . TRBJ2-5 TRBV11-1 .